The entry below describes one TCR beta chain. The data derive from a study of blood T cell repertoires in COVID-19. Whole-study context: Samples taken during acute and convalescent COVID-19 were collected in the United States, Italy and Spain. From T cells, B-cell-depleted T cells, or PBMCs came the material, which was cDNA or gDNA.

Authors' data handling: Researchers report that nucleated cell counts were estimated from reference gene primer amplification. Using immunoSEQ multiplex PCR, the repertoire was profiled, and TCRdb retains in-frame clones only, with some absent. V and J calls plus clone size are reproduced from that table; the DNA served to infer D and trimming. The sample includes 70,000 to 90,000 clones, roughly 88% seen only once; the top ten take roughly 45%. V lost 0 bases to trimming and J lost 4 bases; unmatched junction nucleotides: 9. The V gene's germline CDR1 is LGHNA and CDR2 YSLEER. The CDR3 runs 17 residues.

This sequence was found in a human donor in a cohort sampled during active COVID-19. The source material was peripheral blood. The chain employs TRBV4-3 and TRBJ1-1; TRBD1 matches 9 bases. CDR3 in amino acids: CASSQDLGTGLGTEAFF. The CDR3 DNA is TGCGCCAGCAGCCAAGATCTCGGGACAGGGTTAGGCACTGAAGCTTTCTTT.